This T cell receptor beta chain was recovered during a study of T cells in Graves' hyperthyroidism and ophthalmopathy. Study-wide results and caveats: Blood shared most expanded thyroid clonotypes above 0.001.

This clonotype occurred many times. The target antigen is unknown. CDR1 and CDR2 (germline): LNHNV, YYDKDF (reference sequence). The CDR3 has 15 amino acids. V lost 1 base to trimming and J lost 4 bases; unmatched junction nucleotides: 4. TCR beta CDR3 sequences were amplified from RNA transcripts. First-round RT-PCR targeting the TCR CDR3 was performed with the HTBI primer set. Each CDR3 protein is one row after TCRdb ran MiXCR on the multiplex PCR reads. Among over 400,000 distinct CDR3 sequences, 14% to 15% were seen once, and the ten largest hold less than 15%. Sequencing was performed on blood. The V and J genes are TRBV15 and TRBJ2-3, with 8 positions matching TRBD1. This TCR came from a man aged 18 to 29 with Graves' ophthalmopathy. In nucleotides, the CDR3 is TGTGCCACCAGCAGAGGGGAGACAGGGGCAGATACGCAGTATTTT. Amino acid sequence: CATSRGETGADTQYF.